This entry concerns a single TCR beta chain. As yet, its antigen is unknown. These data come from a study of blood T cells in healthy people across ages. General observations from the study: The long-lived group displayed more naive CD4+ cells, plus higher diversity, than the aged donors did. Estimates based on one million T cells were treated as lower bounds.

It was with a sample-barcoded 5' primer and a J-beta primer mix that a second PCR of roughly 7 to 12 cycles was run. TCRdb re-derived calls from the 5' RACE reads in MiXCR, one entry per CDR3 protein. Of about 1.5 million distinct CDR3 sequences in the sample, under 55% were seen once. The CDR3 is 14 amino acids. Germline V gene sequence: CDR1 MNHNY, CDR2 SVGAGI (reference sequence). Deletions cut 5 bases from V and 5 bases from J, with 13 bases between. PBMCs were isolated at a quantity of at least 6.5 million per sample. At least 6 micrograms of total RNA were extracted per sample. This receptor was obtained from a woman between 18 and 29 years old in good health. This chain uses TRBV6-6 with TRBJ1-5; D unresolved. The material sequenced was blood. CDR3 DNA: TGTGCCAGCAGTCCCCGGTCCGGCTATCAGCCCCAGCATTTT. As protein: CASSPRSGYQPQHF.